This T cell receptor beta chain derives from a study of OX40 agonist ivuxolimab in advanced cancers. Study context: Among those enrolled, mean age was around 60 years (range about 23 to 79) and about 79% were male.

Concerning this clone: Its antigen is unidentified.

Trimming shortened V by 4 bases and J by 2 bases, and 7 bases separated the two germline ends. CDR1 is SGDLS and CDR2 is YYNGEE in the germline V gene. This CDR3 region has 14 residues. Sequencing was performed with immunoSEQ multiplex PCR; in TCRdb, only in-frame clones are kept and a portion is missing. The sample includes approximately 82,000 clones, 88% of them seen just once. Study outcomes and limitations: Several nonresponders also turned out to have low normalized T-cell clonal expansion. The authors did not determine the antigen specificity of the expanded peripheral T cells.

The V and J genes are TRBV9 and TRBJ2-6; the D is unclear. This receptor was obtained from an adult with an advanced solid tumor such as melanoma, head and neck, liver or kidney cancer. Specimen: CD4+ or CD8+ T cells sorted from blood, collected in a trial of the OX40 agonist ivuxolimab. For the CDR3, the DNA is TGTGCCAGCAGCTCGACCCCTGGGGCCAACGTCCTGACTTTC. Its translation: CASSSTPGANVLTF.